The present entry profiles one T cell receptor (beta chain) with its context. The antigen is not known. The V gene end was trimmed by 0 bases and the J gene end by 4 bases; junction bases not matched to a gene: 5. The length of the CDR3 is 14 residues. Germline CDR1 and CDR2: DFQATT and SNEGSKA (reference sequence). The data originate from a study of T cells in Graves' hyperthyroidism and ophthalmopathy. Notes on the study in general: The majority of expanded thyroid clonotypes above 0.001 also appeared in blood.

The TCR beta CDR3 regions underwent amplification using RNA transcripts as the source. An initial round of RT-PCR targeting the TCR CDR3 relied on the HTBI primer set. MiXCR, run by TCRdb on the multiplex PCR reads, gives a single entry per CDR3 protein. The sample records 500,000 or so distinct CDR3 sequences, 15% to 20% being singletons. This receptor was identified in a woman aged 25 to 45 with Graves' ophthalmopathy. The V and J genes are TRBV20-1 and TRBJ1-2; 7 bases map to TRBD1. The sample consisted of blood. Here the CDR3 reads CSARDGTASYGYTF. The CDR3, as DNA: TGCAGTGCTAGAGATGGGACAGCTTCCTATGGCTACACCTTC.